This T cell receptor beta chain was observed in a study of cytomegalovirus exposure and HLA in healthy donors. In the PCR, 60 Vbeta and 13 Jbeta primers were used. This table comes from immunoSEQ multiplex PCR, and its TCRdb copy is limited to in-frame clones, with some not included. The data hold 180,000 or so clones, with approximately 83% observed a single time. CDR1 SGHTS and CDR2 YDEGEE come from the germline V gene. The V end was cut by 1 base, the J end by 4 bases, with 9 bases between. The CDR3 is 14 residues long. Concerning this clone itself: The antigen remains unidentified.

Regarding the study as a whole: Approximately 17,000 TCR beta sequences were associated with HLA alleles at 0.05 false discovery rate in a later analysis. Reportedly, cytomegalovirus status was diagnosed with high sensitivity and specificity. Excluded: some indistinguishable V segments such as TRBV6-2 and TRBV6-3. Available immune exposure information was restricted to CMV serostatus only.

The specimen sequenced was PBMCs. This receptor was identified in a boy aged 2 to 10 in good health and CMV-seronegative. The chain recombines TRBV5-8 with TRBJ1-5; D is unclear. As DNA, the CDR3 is TGTGCCAGCAGCTTGTTACCGGGGAATCAGCCCCAGCATTTT. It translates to CASSLLPGNQPQHF.